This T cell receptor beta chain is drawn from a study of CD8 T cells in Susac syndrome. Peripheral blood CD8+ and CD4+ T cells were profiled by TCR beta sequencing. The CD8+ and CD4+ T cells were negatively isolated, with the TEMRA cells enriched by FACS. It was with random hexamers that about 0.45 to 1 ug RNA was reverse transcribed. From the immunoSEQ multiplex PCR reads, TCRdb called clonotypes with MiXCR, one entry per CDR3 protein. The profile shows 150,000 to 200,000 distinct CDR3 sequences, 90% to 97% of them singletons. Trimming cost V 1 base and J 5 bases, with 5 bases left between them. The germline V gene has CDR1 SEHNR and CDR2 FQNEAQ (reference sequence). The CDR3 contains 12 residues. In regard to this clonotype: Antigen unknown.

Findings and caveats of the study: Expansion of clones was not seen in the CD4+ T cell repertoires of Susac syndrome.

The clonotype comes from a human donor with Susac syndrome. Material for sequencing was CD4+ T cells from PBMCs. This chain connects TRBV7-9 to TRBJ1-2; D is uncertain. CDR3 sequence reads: CASSLVEYGYTF. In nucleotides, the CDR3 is TGTGCCAGCAGCTTAGTCGAATATGGCTACACCTTC.